This passage covers 22 T cell receptor beta chains from one sample sequenced in a study of Ad26.COV2.S vaccination and SARS-CoV-2 variants. Described treatment: roughly 20 received Ad26.COV2.S at low or high dose, single or two shots; 5 received placebo; per-sample allocation not given. Sampling took place 63 days after the first vaccine or placebo injection. Clones were sequenced by immunoSEQ multiplex PCR, and TCRdb holds only the in-frame ones, with some missing. The data show about 420,000 clones, with approximately 88% seen just once and less than 4% held by the top ten. The material sequenced was peripheral blood, taken in a trial of Ad26.COV2.S vaccine versus placebo. The receptors were gathered from a person between 18 and 59 years old who received the Ad26.COV2.S COVID-19 vaccine or a placebo.

V and J are TRBV19 and TRBJ1-5, with D maybe TRBD1 (6 bases). The CDR3 extends over 13 amino acids. Germline V CDR1 and CDR2: LNHDA, SQIVND (reference sequence). V was shortened by 3 bases and J by 7 bases, with 10 bases between the two germline ends. DNA for the CDR3: TGTGCCAGTAGTATTGGGGGCGGACAGCCCCAGCATTTT. Its translation is CASSIGGGQPQHF.

This clone has a single count. The V and J genes are TRBV27 and TRBJ2-6, with no clear D. The CDR3 has 18 amino acids. Trimming stripped 4 bases from V and 1 base from J, with 17 bases between. Germline-derived CDR1 and CDR2 are MNHEY and SMNVEV (reference sequence). The CDR3 nucleotides are TGTGCCAGCAGTTCAGAAGGGCTCCGCTTGTCTGGGGCCAACGTCCTGACTTTC. Protein: CASSSEGLRLSGANVLTF. Drawing the rest from reference TRBV27 and TRBJ2-6, the complete variable domain is EAQVTQNPRYLITVTGKKLTVTCSQNMNHEYMSWYRQDPGLGLRQIYYSMNVEVTDKGDVPEGYKVSRKEKRNFPLILESPSPNQTSLYFCASSSEGLRLSGANVLTFGAGSRLTVL.

The chain employs TRBV4-3 and TRBJ2-1; 7 positions match TRBD2. V lost 2 bases to trimming and J lost 8 bases; unmatched junction nucleotides: 3. CDR1 is LGHNA, CDR2 YSLEER, per germline. The CDR3 extends over 13 amino acids. The CDR3 is CASSQSLAYEQFF. For the CDR3, the DNA is TGCGCCAGCAGCCAATCACTAGCGTATGAGCAGTTCTTC.

This chain uses TRBV5-1 with TRBJ1-3; no firm D call. Between the trimmed V and J ends, which lost 0 bases and 2 bases, there was a span of 6 bases. Germline CDR1 is SGHRS and CDR2 is YFSETQ. The CDR3 sequence is 14 residues long. The CDR3 here is CASSLGVAGNTIYF. In DNA, the CDR3 is TGCGCCAGCAGCTTGGGGGTGGCTGGAAACACCATATATTTT.

V usage is TRBV5-4 and J usage is TRBJ2-1; 10 positions match TRBD1. This CDR3 spans 17 amino acids. The V gene end was trimmed by 4 bases and the J gene end by 8 bases; junction bases not matched to a gene: 15. Germline CDR1 SGHNT, CDR2 YYREEE (reference sequence). In DNA, the CDR3 is TGTGCCAGCAGCCGTTTTCTGGGGACAGGGGCACGGCATGAGCAGTTCTTC. It specifies CASSRFLGTGARHEQFF.

This chain connects TRBV29-1 to TRBJ2-2; no reliable D call. V gave up 5 bases and J gave up 4 bases, with 17 bases separating them. The CDR3 loop spans 15 amino acids. From germline, CDR1 is SQVTM and CDR2 ANQGSEA. For the CDR3, the DNA is TGCAGCGTTTACGGAGTTCAGGCCAGCACCGGGGAGCTGTTTTTT. Protein sequence: CSVYGVQASTGELFF.

With respect to this clone: Other DNA sequences from this sample encode an identical CDR3 as well. The chain recombines TRBV12-3 or TRBV12-4 with TRBJ2-7, with D perhaps matching TRBD1 (5 bases). V dropped 2 bases and J dropped 4 bases, with 6 bases sitting between them. This CDR3 region has 12 residues. CDR3 bases: TGTGCCAGCAGTTTAAGGGGTTACGAGCAGTACTTC. Residues: CASSLRGYEQYF.

This chain connects TRBV2 to TRBJ1-1; D perhaps matches TRBD1 (6 bases). Trimming cost V 1 base and J 6 bases, with 9 bases left between them. CDR1 is SNHLY, CDR2 FYNNEI, per germline. The CDR3 sequence is 13 residues long. CDR3 sequence reads: CASSEDRQAEAFF. The CDR3, as DNA: TGTGCCAGCAGTGAAGATAGACAGGCTGAAGCTTTCTTT.

This chain connects TRBV3-1 (or the pseudogene TRBV3-2) to TRBJ2-1; 7 positions match TRBD2. Germline V gene lookup returns CDR1 LGHDT and CDR2 YNNKEL (reference sequence). Trimming at V came to 0 bases and at J to 7 bases, leaving 6 bases not matched to a gene. The CDR3 sequence is 15 residues long. The CDR3 region has the DNA TGTGCCAGCAGCCAAGAGACGGGGGGTTCAAATGAGCAGTTCTTC. Encoded protein: CASSQETGGSNEQFF.

The chain uses TRBV5-4 and TRBJ2-7; D gene uncertain. In germline, CDR1 is SGHNT, CDR2 YYREEE (reference sequence). Trimming removed 0 bases from V and 5 bases from J, with 9 bases in between. The CDR3 covers 13 residues. CDR3 bases: TGTGCCAGCAGCTTGGTGGTAGGGAACGAGCAGTACTTC. This translates into CASSLVVGNEQYF.

The rearrangement links TRBV11-3 to TRBJ2-3; 9 bases match TRBD1. J was trimmed by 6 bases and V by 1 base; bases with no gene match: 5. The germline CDR1 and CDR2 sequences are SGHNT and YENEEA. CDR3 length: 15 residues. CDR3 in amino acids: CASSLGDRDFDTQYF. The CDR3 nucleotides read TGTGCCAGCAGCTTAGGGGACAGGGATTTTGATACGCAGTATTTT.

V gene TRBV10-1 combines with J gene TRBJ1-1; D ambiguous. V was trimmed by 2 bases and J by 4 bases, leaving 11 bases between them. The CDR3 totals 14 residues. Germline CDR1 WNHNN, CDR2 SYGVQD (reference sequence). The CDR3 sequence is CASSEHGEGTEAFF. DNA for the CDR3: TGCGCCAGCAGTGAGCACGGAGAAGGCACTGAAGCTTTCTTT.

The chain joins TRBV5-6 to TRBJ2-7; the D gene is possibly TRBD2 (7 bases). The CDR3 spans 16 residues. Trimming removed 0 bases from V and 1 base from J, with 14 bases in between. Germline V gene data show CDR1 as SGHDT and CDR2 as YYEEEE. CDR3 sequence: CASSLAGGRTSYEQYF. The CDR3 DNA follows: TGTGCCAGCAGCTTGGCCGGGGGGCGTACATCCTACGAGCAGTACTTC. The whole variable domain, remainder taken from reference TRBV5-6 and TRBJ2-7, is DAGVTQSPTHLIKTRGQQVTLRCSPKSGHDTVSWYQQALGQGPQFIFQYYEEEERQRGNFPDRFSGHQFPNYSSELNVNALLLGDSALYLCASSLAGGRTSYEQYFGPGTRLTVT.

This clone has just one count. The chain employs TRBV6-5 and TRBJ2-1, with D possibly being TRBD2 (7 bases). Deletions cut 9 bases from V and 5 bases from J, with 20 bases between. Per germline, CDR1 MNHEY and CDR2 SVGAGI. The CDR3 extends over 15 amino acids. Here the CDR3 reads CASTKFGGLNNEQFF. CDR3 DNA sequence: TGTGCCAGTACGAAGTTCGGGGGGCTGAACAATGAGCAGTTCTTC.

The chain joins TRBV30 to TRBJ1-1; D not resolved. V gave up 5 bases and J gave up 7 bases, with 17 bases separating them. This CDR3 region has 13 residues. Germline V CDR1 and CDR2: GTSNPN, SVGIG (reference sequence). This CDR3 reads CAWGVGGYSEAFF. In DNA, the CDR3 is TGTGCCTGGGGGGTGGGAGGCTATAGTGAAGCTTTCTTT.

The rearrangement links TRBV3-1 (or the pseudogene TRBV3-2) to TRBJ2-3; TRBD1 matches 7 bases. The CDR3 covers 13 residues. V lost 2 bases, J lost 8 bases, and 4 bases stayed unmatched. Germline V gene data show CDR1 as LGHDT and CDR2 as YNNKEL (reference sequence). The CDR3 DNA reads as TGTGCCAGCAGCCAATTTGAGGGGGCTACGCAGTATTTT. Translated: CASSQFEGATQYF.

The CDR3, as DNA: TGTGCCAGCAGCCGTCGGGGGGGGACAGGGGCAGATACGCAGTATTTT. It codes for CASSRRGGTGADTQYF. The rearrangement joins TRBV7-2 to TRBJ2-3, with 10 nucleotides matching TRBD1. The CDR3 extends over 16 amino acids. Germline CDR1 reads SGHTA; CDR2 reads FQGNSA. V trimming: 5 bases; J trimming: 4 bases; junction bases outside the gene matches: 9. Full variable domain (rest looked up from reference TRBV7-2 and TRBJ2-3): GAGVSQSPSNKVTEKGKDVELRCDPISGHTALYWYRQSLGQGLEFLIYFQGNSAPDKSGLPSDRFSAERTGGSVSTLTIQRTQQEDSAVYLCASSRRGGTGADTQYFGPGTRLTVL.

This chain uses TRBV7-9 with TRBJ2-7; a weak D match, TRBD1 (5 bases). This CDR3 has 14 amino acids. V dropped 1 base and J dropped 2 bases, with 9 bases sitting between them. Germline values: CDR1 SEHNR, CDR2 FQNEAQ (reference sequence). The CDR3 DNA reads as TGTGCCAGCAGCTTAGGGTCAGGGCCCTACGAGCAGTACTTC. Translating gives CASSLGSGPYEQYF.

This chain uses TRBV19 with TRBJ2-2; D is uncertain. Germline V gene sequence: CDR1 LNHDA, CDR2 SQIVND (reference sequence). V lost 0 bases to trimming and J lost 5 bases, with 4 bases between them. The CDR3 is made up of 13 amino acids. CDR3 in amino acids: CASSIEWTGELFF. The CDR3, as DNA: TGTGCCAGTAGTATAGAGTGGACCGGGGAGCTGTTTTTT.

The chain joins TRBV6-5 to TRBJ1-2; maybe TRBD1 (6 bases). Germline V gene sequence: CDR1 MNHEY, CDR2 SVGAGI. V dropped 5 bases and J dropped 5 bases, with 18 bases sitting between them. The CDR3 runs to 15 residues. DNA of the CDR3: TGTGCCAGCAGTCTAGCGAGGGGGGGAGTGTATGGCTACACCTTC. Translated: CASSLARGGVYGYTF.

V gene TRBV5-5 combines with J gene TRBJ2-7, with a tentative D call TRBD1 (5 bases). Germline CDR1 reads SGHKS; CDR2 reads YYEKEE (reference sequence). V was shortened by 0 bases and J by 0 bases, with 13 bases between the two germline ends. The CDR3 spans 16 residues. The CDR3: CASSLDQRQSSYEQYF. The CDR3 DNA reads TGTGCCAGCAGCTTGGACCAGCGACAGAGCTCCTACGAGCAGTACTTC.

The chain has TRBV7-8 and TRBJ2-2; 9 bases are a match to TRBD1. Losses at the gene ends were 5 bases for V and 2 bases for J; bases not matched to a gene: 12. CDR1 and CDR2 from the germline V gene are SGHVS and FQNEAQ. The CDR3 is 18 residues long. The CDR3 is CASSDTGGETVNTGELFF. CDR3 sequence (DNA): TGTGCCAGCAGCGATACAGGGGGCGAGACCGTTAACACCGGGGAGCTGTTTTTT.